A selection of T cell receptor beta chains follows, all from one sample in a study of blood T cell repertoires in COVID-19. TCRdb's copy holds only in-frame clones and misses some; the assay was immunoSEQ multiplex PCR. The sample holds 200,000 to 250,000 clones, 88% seen once. Sequenced material: peripheral blood. Receptor source: a woman aged 55-69 years with acute or convalescent COVID-19. The conserved cysteine and the conserved F or W are not part of the CDR3 here. Each record gives: V gene, CDR3 protein.

TRBV5-1 ASSLGTSGFYNEQF
TRBV11-2 ASSLDYSASGRIADEQY
TRBV18 ASSPGEGGEQF
TRBV19 ASSITHSRVLNQPQH
TRBV9 ASSVQGGDTEAF
TRBV18 ASSPLSRYQNTEAF
TRBV7-9 ASSLAGSYLVNEQF
TRBV12-3/TRBV12-4 ASSLAGLEQY
TRBV10-3 AISEPGRANTEAF
TRBV6-4 ASSELAGGPAEQF
TRBV29-1 SAEGQDLYEQY
TRBV10-1 ASSASGRFNEQF
TRBV27 ASSPNRGVISPSPLH
TRBV6-1 ASGGPWTGGANYGYT
TRBV5-1 ASSSGQGGNTIY
TRBV5-5 ASSLGAGIQETQY
TRBV25-1 ASSEQQGRSEKLF
TRBV7-7 ASSLLAGGAHEQF
TRBV6-6 ASSWGQGADTQY
TRBV20-1 SASLGNQPQH
TRBV5-6 ASSPRQGMEY
TRBV6-1 ASSEQGNGYGYT
TRBV6-1 ASSESLAGPTGELF
TRBV12-3/TRBV12-4 ASSLVRAGYT
TRBV11-3 ASSPRGGRTDTQY
TRBV19 ASSIRVAANTEAF
TRBV7-8 ASSVRTGELF
TRBV27 ASSLRPYGGTRNEKLF
TRBV28 ASSLTAILPNTEAF
TRBV5-4 ASSLVGGNEQF
TRBV7-2 ASRLDSLSNQPQH
TRBV3-1/TRBV3-2 ASSRRLESYEQY
TRBV5-4 ASSLDRSSGRRSGELF
TRBV28 ASSRSSSSGNTIY
TRBV18 ASSRDRGPDNSPLH
TRBV12-5 ASGPPRASGRYTDTQY
TRBV3-1/TRBV3-2 ASSQGGSYNEQF
TRBV5-1 ASSWGTSGRLNEQF
TRBV18 ASSLTRAWDTEAF
TRBV7-9 ASSSFETQY
TRBV19 ASSIGAAGWDEAF
TRBV12-3/TRBV12-4 ASARDTYGYT
TRBV5-1 ASSLVTPDYGYT
TRBV11-2 ASSWDSDYGYT
TRBV4-2 ASRATGQRTEAF
TRBV6-6 ASSKLGRDNEQY
TRBV6-5 ASRQYRDNNYGYT
TRBV21-1 ASSGADRMNTEAF
TRBV4-1 ASSQGQGNIQY
TRBV5-1 ASSLTLTSGNGNEQF
TRBV18 ASSPLGLAGGSYEQY
TRBV7-2 ASSIRPGMDTEAF
TRBV19 ASSIQQTANEQF
TRBV28 ASTSRGLNTEAF
TRBV10-3 AIMKGWTSLNGYEQY
TRBV4-3 ASSQDLPFGVRRETQY